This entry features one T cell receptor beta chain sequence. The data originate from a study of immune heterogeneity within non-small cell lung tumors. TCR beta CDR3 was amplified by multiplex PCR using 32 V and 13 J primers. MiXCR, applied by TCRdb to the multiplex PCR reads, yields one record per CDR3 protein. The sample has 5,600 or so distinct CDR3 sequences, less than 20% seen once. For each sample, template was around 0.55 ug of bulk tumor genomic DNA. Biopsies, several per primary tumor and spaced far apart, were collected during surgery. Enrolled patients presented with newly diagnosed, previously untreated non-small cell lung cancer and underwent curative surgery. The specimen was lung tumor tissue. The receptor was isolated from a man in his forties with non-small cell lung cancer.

The CDR3 loop reads CASSIFDRGHAGELFF. Written as DNA, the CDR3 is TGTGCCAGCAGTATATTTGACAGGGGGCACGCCGGGGAGCTGTTTTTT. The chain joins TRBV12-3 or TRBV12-4 to TRBJ2-2; 10 bases map to TRBD1. This CDR3 contains 16 residues. The J segment lost 6 bases and the V segment lost 5 bases, leaving 9 bases of the junction unmatched.